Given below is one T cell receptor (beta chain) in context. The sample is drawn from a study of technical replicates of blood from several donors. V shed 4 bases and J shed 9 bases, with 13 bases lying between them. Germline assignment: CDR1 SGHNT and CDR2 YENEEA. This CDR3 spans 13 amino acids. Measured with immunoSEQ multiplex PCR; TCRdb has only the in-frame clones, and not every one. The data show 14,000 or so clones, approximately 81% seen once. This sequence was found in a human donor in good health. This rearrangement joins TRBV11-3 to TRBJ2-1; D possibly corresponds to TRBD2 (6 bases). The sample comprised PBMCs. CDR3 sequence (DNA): TGTGCCAGCAGCTCTTCACTAGCAACTGAGCAGTTCTTC. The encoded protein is CASSSSLATEQFF. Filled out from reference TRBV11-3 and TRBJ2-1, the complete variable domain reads EAGVVQSPRYKIIEKKQPVAFWCNPISGHNTLYWYLQNLGQGPELLIRYENEEAVDDSQLPKDRFSAERLKGVDSTLKIQPAELGDSAVYLCASSSSLATEQFFGPGTRLTVL.